This record concerns one TCR beta chain sequence. Its specificity is unknown. The data derive from a study of shared clonotypes between healthy human individuals. Study overall: Aged between 18 and 49, the donors were a couple of women and a few men. Study-level findings and limits: Rarefaction analysis demonstrated incomplete sorted-subset sequencing notwithstanding large depth. It was only blood that was sampled, and tissue repertoires likely differ. A reduction in generation probabilities was seen for non-shared clonotypes relative to those shared by all four donors.

This table comes from immunoSEQ multiplex PCR, and its TCRdb copy is limited to in-frame clones, with some not included. Of around 2.1 million clones listed, about 92% are singletons. Terminally differentiated effector memory CD45RA+ cells were excluded by CCR7 positive selection of CD45RO-negative cells. CDR3 size: 16 residues. CDR1 is SGHDN, CDR2 FVKESK, per germline. The V and J ends lost 4 bases and 0 bases respectively, with 15 bases between them. The sequence came from a man aged 18 to 29 in good health. Some clones in this sample may be carry-over from other donors' samples. The J gene is TRBJ2-5, the V gene TRBV14, with D perhaps TRBD1 (6 bases). Sequencing was performed on naive CD8+ T cells from PBMCs. Written as DNA, the CDR3 is TGTGCCAGCAGCCCCAGACAGGCCTCGAACCAAGAGACCCAGTACTTC. The encoded protein is CASSPRQASNQETQYF.